This T cell receptor beta chain was captured in a study of lymphopenia after photon versus proton radiotherapy. General study findings and limits: Oligoclonal CD8+ Temra expansion after nadir drove photon patients' diversity drop. In patients who died, overall survival fell as post-nadir TCR diversity dropped more.

The data were produced by immunoSEQ multiplex PCR, yet TCRdb's version contains in-frame clones alone and is incomplete. The sample lists 25,000 to 30,000 clones, 80% to 90% occurring once. Points on this clone: The antigen remains unidentified.

Germline CDR1 reads GTSNPN; CDR2 reads SVGIG (reference sequence). The CDR3 has 16 amino acids. Trimming left V 0 bases short and J 1 base short, with 15 bases between. The receptor's source is a woman aged 55 to 70 with cholangiocarcinoma. Some clones in this sample may be carry-over from other donors' samples. Here the sequenced sample was peripheral blood, taken from a patient treated with proton-based radiotherapy. The rearrangement joins TRBV30 to TRBJ1-1, with D unclear. The CDR3: CAWSVLLLGTNTEAFF. In DNA, the CDR3 is TGTGCCTGGAGTGTACTATTGCTGGGCACGAACACTGAAGCTTTCTTT.